A single sample is the source of the 18 T cell receptor beta chains below, sequenced in a study of blood T cell repertoires in COVID-19. Profiling relied on immunoSEQ multiplex PCR, and the TCRdb table lists in-frame clones only, not all of them. The sample carries around 250,000 clones, around 86% recorded once. Sequencing was performed on PBMCs or T cells enriched from blood (not recorded which). These receptors all come from a woman between 50 and 59 years old who had recovered from COVID-19.

The chain employs TRBV2 and TRBJ1-1; D unclear. Trimming stripped 8 bases from V and 1 base from J, with 11 bases between. This CDR3 contains 13 residues. The V gene's germline CDR1 is SNHLY and CDR2 FYNNEI. CDR3 nucleotides: TGTGCCAGCTTGGAGGAGGAGAACACTGAAGCTTTCTTT. This translates into CASLEEENTEAFF.

The J gene is TRBJ2-5, the V gene TRBV5-4; 14 bases are a match to TRBD2. The germline gives CDR1 SGHNT, CDR2 YYREEE (reference sequence). The CDR3 contains 18 residues. Trimming cost V 4 bases and J 4 bases; bases outside gene matches: 12. The CDR3 nucleotides are TGTGCCAGCAGCGGGGGACTAGCGGGAGATTCAATTGGAGAGACCCAGTACTTC. It specifies CASSGGLAGDSIGETQYF.

The CDR3 region is CASSLGTSGRAGELFF. CDR3 nucleotide sequence: TGTGCCAGCAGCCTCGGGACTAGCGGGAGAGCCGGGGAGCTGTTTTTT. This chain uses TRBV3-1 (or the pseudogene TRBV3-2) with TRBJ2-2; 14 bases are shared with TRBD2. The V segment lost 4 bases and the J segment 6 bases; nucleotides outside the gene matches: 4. CDR3 length equals 16 residues. CDR1 and CDR2 (germline): LGHDT, YNNKEL (reference sequence).

The chain employs TRBV7-2 and TRBJ2-7; D is perhaps TRBD1 (5 bases). V gave up 4 bases and J gave up 6 bases, with 13 bases separating them. Germline V gene data show CDR1 as SGHTA and CDR2 as FQGNSA. The CDR3 spans 13 residues. Written as DNA, the CDR3 is TGTGCCAGCAGCTCGCAGGGAATGGGCGAGCAGTACTTC. It translates to CASSSQGMGEQYF. The entire variable domain, with the rest obtained from reference TRBV7-2 and TRBJ2-7, is as follows: GAGVSQSPSNKVTEKGKDVELRCDPISGHTALYWYRQSLGQGLEFLIYFQGNSAPDKSGLPSDRFSAERTGGSVSTLTIQRTQQEDSAVYLCASSSQGMGEQYFGPGTRLTVT.

V is TRBV6-5 and J is TRBJ1-1; tentatively, D is TRBD1 (6 bases). The CDR3 has 13 amino acids. The ends were cut back, 6 bases at V and 1 base at J, with 9 bases in the middle. Germline V gene lookup returns CDR1 MNHEY and CDR2 SVGAGI. This CDR3 reads CASSPTGNTEAFF. CDR3 sequence (DNA): TGTGCCAGCAGCCCGACAGGGAACACTGAAGCTTTCTTT.

There are a few counts of this clone. The chain combines TRBV5-1 with TRBJ1-1, with unresolved D. V lost 0 bases and J 2 bases, leaving 8 bases between the germline ends. Germline CDR1 and CDR2: SGHRS and YFSETQ. The CDR3 has 14 amino acids. The CDR3 DNA sequence: TGCGCCAGCAGCTTGGCCGGAGAAAACACTGAAGCTTTCTTT. It translates to CASSLAGENTEAFF.

The rearrangement uses TRBV7-9 and TRBJ1-2, with D perhaps matching TRBD1 (6 bases). This CDR3 contains 17 residues. The V end was cut by 10 bases, the J end by 5 bases, with 29 bases between. Germline V gives CDR1 SEHNR, CDR2 FQNEAQ (reference sequence). CDR3 DNA: TGTGCCACCGAAAGGGGGAGTCTGAGGCAGAGGGGGTATGGCTACACCTTC. It yields the protein CATERGSLRQRGYGYTF.

This chain uses TRBV6-2 or TRBV6-3 with TRBJ2-7; possibly TRBD1 for D (5 bases). CDR1 MNHEY and CDR2 SVGEGT come from the germline V gene. V lost 4 bases to trimming and J lost 0 bases, with 10 bases between them. This CDR3 contains 14 residues. The CDR3: CASSSGRASYEQYF. Here the CDR3 DNA reads TGTGCCAGCAGTTCAGGCAGGGCCTCCTACGAGCAGTACTTC.

This clone was seen just once. J is TRBJ2-1 and V is TRBV4-2; 12 bases agree with TRBD2. The germline CDR1 and CDR2 sequences are LGHNA and YNFKEQ. Trimming at V came to 1 base and at J to 0 bases, leaving 7 bases not matched to a gene. The CDR3 covers 19 residues. The CDR3 sequence is CASSQVGLAGSSSYNEQFF. CDR3 nucleotide sequence: TGTGCCAGCAGCCAAGTAGGACTAGCGGGATCGAGCTCCTACAATGAGCAGTTCTTC.

The chain is built from TRBV28 and TRBJ2-2, with 7 bases lining up with TRBD2. Germline trimming cut 7 bases from V and 6 bases from J; bases unmatched to any gene: 8. Germline lookup yields CDR1 MDHEN and CDR2 SYDVKM. The CDR3 covers 14 residues. The CDR3 protein is CASITGLVAGELFF. The CDR3 DNA reads TGTGCCAGCATCACTGGACTAGTGGCCGGGGAGCTGTTTTTT.

This chain joins TRBV2 and TRBJ1-5; D unclear. V was clipped by 0 bases and J by 5 bases, with 11 bases between them. Germline V gene sequence: CDR1 SNHLY, CDR2 FYNNEI. This CDR3 spans 15 amino acids. CDR3 sequence reads: CASSEASRGYQPQHF. CDR3 DNA sequence: TGTGCCAGCAGTGAAGCCTCCCGGGGATATCAGCCCCAGCATTTT.

The CDR3, as DNA: TGTGCCAGCAGTTACTCCCGGACAGGGTTTACTGAAGCTTTCTTT. Protein product: CASSYSRTGFTEAFF. The chain recombines TRBV6-5 with TRBJ1-1; 8 bases fit TRBD1. After removal of 0 bases from V and 5 bases from J, the junction contained 5 bases not matched to a gene. Germline CDR1 reads MNHEY; CDR2 reads SVGAGI. There are 15 residues in the CDR3.

This chain links TRBV30 with TRBJ1-1; no reliable D call. The CDR3 is made up of 12 amino acids. The V and J ends lost 4 bases and 11 bases respectively, with 17 bases between them. The germline V gene encodes CDR1 GTSNPN and CDR2 SVGIG (reference sequence). The CDR3 protein is CAWIGENQRAFF. DNA of the CDR3: TGTGCCTGGATTGGCGAAAACCAGAGGGCTTTCTTT.

The chain uses TRBV28 and TRBJ1-4, with D maybe TRBD1 (5 bases). The CDR3 extends over 14 amino acids. Trimming shortened V by 1 base and J by 14 bases, and 17 bases separated the two germline ends. Germline V gene sequence: CDR1 MDHEN, CDR2 SYDVKM. The CDR3 is CASSLLQDSSKLFF. The CDR3 nucleotides read TGTGCCAGCAGTTTATTACAGGATTCATCGAAGCTGTTTTTT.

The table lists this clone with a count of one. This chain joins TRBV12-3 or TRBV12-4 and TRBJ2-7, with a weak D call TRBD1 (5 bases). V lost 3 bases and J 1 base, leaving 7 bases between the germline ends. The CDR3 sequence is 13 residues long. The CDR3 DNA is TGTGCCAGCAGTTTGACAGTTTCCTACGAGCAGTACTTC. Its translation: CASSLTVSYEQYF.

This clone was counted only a few times. The chain couples TRBV11-3 to TRBJ2-5, with 13 bases identical to TRBD2. Trimming at V came to 3 bases and at J to 5 bases, leaving 3 bases not matched to a gene. This CDR3 comprises 15 residues. The germline V gene encodes CDR1 SGHNT and CDR2 YENEEA. The CDR3 here is CASSLGLAGKETQYF. The CDR3, as DNA: TGTGCCAGCAGCTTGGGACTAGCGGGGAAGGAGACCCAGTACTTC.

This rearrangement joins TRBV11-2 to TRBJ2-2, with unresolved D. The length of the CDR3 is 14 residues. Germline V lookup: CDR1 SGHAT, CDR2 FQNNGV. V dropped 3 bases and J dropped 6 bases, with 11 bases sitting between them. CDR3 protein: CASSFPAPAGELFF. The CDR3 DNA reads as TGTGCCAGCAGCTTCCCCGCTCCGGCCGGGGAGCTGTTTTTT.

There are a few counts of this clone. V gene TRBV15 combines with J gene TRBJ1-5, with 9 positions matching TRBD1. After removal of 1 base from V and 5 bases from J, the junction contained 3 bases not matched to a gene. The germline CDR1 and CDR2 sequences are LNHNV and YYDKDF (reference sequence). This CDR3 is built from 15 residues. The chain's CDR3 is CATSRAGQGHQPQHF. Here the CDR3 DNA reads TGTGCCACCAGCAGAGCGGGACAGGGTCATCAGCCCCAGCATTTT.